This TCR beta chain was retrieved from a study of T cells after yellow fever vaccination. In the study overall: Researchers used SMART-Seq v4 Ultra Low Input to prepare fractions that had low cell numbers. Regarding the study as a whole: Most primary-vaccination clones recurred post-booster (nearly 98% CD4, just over 85% CD8). Abundant clonotypes from the bulk population could get into FACS-sorted repertoires as contaminants.

With regard to this clonotype: Its antigen is unknown.

TCRdb re-analysed the 5' RACE reads in MiXCR, keeping a single row per CDR3 protein. The table lists some 600,000 distinct CDR3 sequences, 9% to 15% of them singletons. Deletions cut 2 bases from V and 1 base from J, with 13 bases between. The germline gives CDR1 SGHVS, CDR2 FNYEAQ. The CDR3 covers 16 residues. This chain joins TRBV7-6 and TRBJ2-3; D tentatively reads TRBD1 or TRBD2 (6 bases each). The TCR originated in a man aged 25-45 years who received the YFV17D yellow fever vaccine. The source material was PBMCs, sampled on the day of the yellow fever booster vaccination. The CDR3 loop reads CASSLLGGGGTDTQYF. The CDR3 coding sequence is TGTGCCAGCAGCTTACTGGGGGGCGGAGGCACAGATACGCAGTATTTT.